This T cell receptor beta chain was retrieved from a study of blood T cell repertoires in COVID-19. Study details: Acute and convalescent COVID-19 samples came from the United States, Italy and Spain. T cells, B-cell-depleted T cells, or PBMCs provided the cDNA or gDNA that served as material.

V lost 11 bases and J 3 bases, leaving 13 bases between the germline ends. Germline CDR1 reads MDHEN; CDR2 reads SYDVKM. The CDR3 loop spans 12 amino acids. As handled by the study authors: Amplification with reference gene primers provided the estimates of nucleated cell counts. Assay used: immunoSEQ multiplex PCR; TCRdb lists only in-frame clones, some missing. For V, J and clone size, that table is used; D and trimming come from the DNA. The table has 350,000 to 400,000 clones, around 91% seen once; the top ten hold around 7%. The receptor was derived from a man aged 18 to 35 with active or convalescent COVID-19. The V and J genes are TRBV28 and TRBJ1-2, with D tentatively TRBD1 (5 bases). The sequenced sample was peripheral blood. The DNA for the CDR3 is TGTGCCCTAGGCAGGGCTGACTATGGCTACACCTTC. The encoded protein is CALGRADYGYTF.